There are a few counts of the clone carrying this T cell receptor (beta chain). Sequencing used immunoSEQ multiplex PCR; TCRdb keeps in-frame clones, though not all of them. The sample lists 40,000 or so clones, approximately 86% seen once, with approximately 5.4% in the top ten. This sample is drawn from a study of blood T cell repertoires in COVID-19. Unmatched junction bases numbered 8, after V lost 1 base and J lost 4 bases. Germline V gene sequence: CDR1 SGHAT, CDR2 FQDESV (reference sequence). CDR3 length equals 16 residues. The chain joins TRBV11-1 to TRBJ2-7; TRBD2 aligns across 9 bases. The material sequenced was peripheral blood. The TCR comes from a man aged 35 to 55 with active COVID-19. CDR3 sequence (DNA): TGTGCCAGCAGCTTAGGGCCTAGCGGGATCGGATACGAGCAGTACTTC. Residues: CASSLGPSGIGYEQYF.